The source of this T cell receptor (beta chain) is a study of blood T cell repertoires in COVID-19. Study summary: Acute-phase and convalescent COVID-19 samples originated in the United States, Italy and Spain.

Enrolled during active infection, Seattle patients were then followed longitudinally. Germline V gene lookup returns CDR1 MDHEN and CDR2 SYDVKM. The CDR3 runs 14 residues. The V segment lost 6 bases and the J segment 5 bases; nucleotides outside the gene matches: 3. Some clones are missing from TCRdb's copy, which holds only in-frame ones; the method was immunoSEQ multiplex PCR. The table lists some 130,000 clones, 86% of them singletons. The specimen was peripheral blood. The chain carries TRBV28 and TRBJ1-6; 8 bases agree with TRBD1. The clonotype comes from a woman between 70 and 85 years old with COVID-19, enrolled during active disease. CDR3 bases: TGTGCCAGCAGGCGGACAGGGAATAATTCACCCCTCCACTTT. It specifies CASRRTGNNSPLHF.